This T cell receptor (beta chain) was captured by sequencing in a study of blood T cell repertoires in COVID-19. Study details: Collection of acute and convalescent COVID-19 samples took place in the United States, Italy and Spain. PBMCs, B-cell-depleted T cells, or T cells provided the cDNA or gDNA that made up the material.

In the authors' workflow: Amplification of reference gene primers was used by the study to estimate nucleated cell counts. Generated by immunoSEQ multiplex PCR, the TCRdb table keeps only in-frame clones and is missing some. For V, J and clone size, that table is used; D and trimming come from the DNA. The data show some 99,000 clones, over 60% seen once. Germline CDR1 is LGHDT and CDR2 is YNNKEL (reference sequence). The CDR3 contains 14 residues. Germline trimming cut 3 bases from V and 6 bases from J; bases unmatched to any gene: 6. This clone was counted a single time. The sequenced sample consisted of peripheral blood. The chain couples TRBV3-1 (or the pseudogene TRBV3-2) to TRBJ1-2, with 8 positions matching TRBD1. The TCR was taken from a human donor in a cohort sampled during active or convalescent COVID-19. The CDR3 here is CASSQDRASNGYTF. As DNA, the CDR3 is TGTGCCAGCAGCCAGGACAGGGCTTCGAATGGCTACACCTTC.